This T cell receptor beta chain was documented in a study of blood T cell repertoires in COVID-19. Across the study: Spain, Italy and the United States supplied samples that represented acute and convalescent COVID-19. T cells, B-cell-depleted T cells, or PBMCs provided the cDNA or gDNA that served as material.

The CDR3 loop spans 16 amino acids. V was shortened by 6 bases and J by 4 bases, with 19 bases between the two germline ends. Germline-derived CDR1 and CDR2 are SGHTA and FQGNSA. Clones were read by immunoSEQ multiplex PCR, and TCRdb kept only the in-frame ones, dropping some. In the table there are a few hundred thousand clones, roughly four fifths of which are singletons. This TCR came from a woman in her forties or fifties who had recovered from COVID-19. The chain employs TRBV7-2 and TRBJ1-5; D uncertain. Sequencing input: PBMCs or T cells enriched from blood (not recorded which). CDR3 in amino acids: CASSFSVGRVNQPQHF. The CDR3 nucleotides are TGTGCCAGCAGTTTTTCAGTGGGGAGGGTAAATCAGCCCCAGCATTTT.